The clone carrying this T cell receptor beta chain was observed many times. The antigen is not known. Sample time point: newly diagnosed GD, antithyroid drugs for less than 3 months. From PBMCs, RNA was extracted and then used to make the TCR library. These data are taken from a study of regulatory T cells in long-lasting Graves disease. Arm-PCR of CDR3 regions and iRepertoire HTBI primers were the basis on which TCR beta libraries were built. TCRdb re-called the multiplex PCR reads through MiXCR, storing one row per CDR3 protein. This sample yields approximately 350,000 distinct CDR3 sequences, of which about a sixth are seen a single time; about 27% belongs to the top ten. Whole-study findings and limits: Repertoires from persistent disease leaned toward TRBV28, TRBJ1-2 and TRBJ2-5.

This CDR3 region has 14 residues. The trim removed 2 bases at V and 8 bases at J, leaving 2 bases unmatched. Germline V CDR1 and CDR2: KGHSH, LQKENI. These data were also reused for a study on T cells in Graves' hyperthyroidism and ophthalmopathy.

This clonotype originated in a man aged 35 to 55 with Graves disease. The chain couples TRBV18 to TRBJ1-6; 8 bases agree with TRBD1. The sequences come from peripheral blood mononuclear cells (PBMCs), collected at new diagnosis, from a patient treated with antithyroid drugs. The DNA for the CDR3 is TGTGCCAGCTCACCAGTCAGGGGGCATTCACCCCTCCACTTT. This sequence encodes CASSPVRGHSPLHF.